This T cell receptor beta chain is from a study of PD-1 blockade in classical Hodgkin lymphoma. Germline trimming cut 4 bases from V and 4 bases from J; bases unmatched to any gene: 12. This CDR3 spans 16 amino acids. Germline lookup yields CDR1 SGHTS and CDR2 YDEGEE. All trial patients relapsed after autologous stem cell transplantation. This clone came up once. TCRdb's table, derived via immunoSEQ multiplex PCR, lists solely in-frame clones and lacks some. The sample lists approximately 73,000 clones, about 93% occurring once. Sequenced material: peripheral blood mononuclear cells (PBMCs), taken at baseline. The clonotype originates from a human donor with classical Hodgkin lymphoma. The V call is TRBV5-8, the J call TRBJ2-5; 8 bases agree with TRBD2. For the CDR3, the DNA is TGTGCCAGCAGCCTGGTGGGAGCGGGGGTTTCAGAGACCCAGTACTTC. It is translated as CASSLVGAGVSETQYF.